These T cell receptor beta chains were read from a single sample in a study of neurological immune-mediated disorders. TCRdb re-called the 5' RACE reads with MiXCR, one entry per CDR3 protein. The sample holds about 21,000 distinct CDR3 sequences, over 12% seen once. Sample: PBMCs. The receptor set was obtained from a female donor with HTLV-1-associated myelopathy (HAM/TSP). CDR3s include the opening cysteine and the closing phenylalanine or tryptophan. Fields, in order: CDR3 length, V gene, J gene, clone size, D gene, CDR3 protein, CDR3 DNA. D genes are given only for firm matches. Some rows mark clone size as missing; the rest say once, few, many or name a class of expanded clone.

length: 16; V: TRBV19; J: TRBJ2-7; size: many; D: TRBD1; CDR3: CASSPLGQGGTYEQYF; DNA: TGTGCCAGTAGTCCCTTAGGACAGGGTGGCACCTACGAGCAGTACTTC
length: 15; V: TRBV4-1; J: TRBJ1-5; size: many; D: TRBD1; CDR3: CASSARQGGNQPQHF; DNA: TGCGCCAGCAGCGCAAGGCAGGGGGGAAATCAGCCCCAGCATTTT
length: 12; V: TRBV28; J: TRBJ2-7; size: many; D: .; CDR3: CASSLQAWEQYF; DNA: TGTGCCAGCAGTTTACAAGCTTGGGAGCAGTACTTC
length: 17; V: TRBV5-1; J: TRBJ2-6; size: .; D: .; CDR3: CASIPGTSPGIANVLTF; DNA: TGCGCCAGCATCCCTGGGACTTCTCCCGGGATTGCCAACGTCCTGACTTTC
length: 13; V: TRBV5-1; J: TRBJ2-1; size: many; D: .; CDR3: CASSAQGTNEQFF; DNA: TGCGCCAGCAGCGCGCAGGGGACCAATGAGCAGTTCTTC
length: 15; V: TRBV25-1; J: TRBJ2-3; size: many; D: TRBD1; CDR3: CASSEGTGGSHTQYF; DNA: TGTGCCAGCAGTGAGGGGACAGGGGGCTCTCATACGCAGTATTTT
length: 15; V: TRBV5-1; J: TRBJ2-5; size: many; D: TRBD1; CDR3: CASSSSGTGEETQYF; DNA: TGCGCCAGCAGCTCGTCCGGGACAGGGGAAGAGACCCAGTACTTC
length: 13; V: TRBV28; J: TRBJ2-7; size: many; D: TRBD1; CDR3: CASSGTGPYEQYF; DNA: TGTGCCAGCAGTGGGACAGGACCCTACGAGCAGTACTTC
length: 17; V: TRBV10-3; J: TRBJ2-1; size: many; D: .; CDR3: CAISESRGTPWRDEQFF; DNA: TGTGCCATCAGTGAGTCCCGAGGGACTCCCTGGAGGGATGAGCAGTTCTTC
length: 16; V: TRBV11-2; J: TRBJ2-5; size: .; D: .; CDR3: CASSVRATAGQETQYF; DNA: TGTGCCAGCAGCGTTAGAGCTACGGCTGGCCAAGAGACCCAGTACTTC
length: 13; V: TRBV7-2; J: TRBJ2-1; size: many; D: .; CDR3: CASSLAGSGEQFF; DNA: TGTGCCAGCAGCTTAGCAGGGTCAGGTGAGCAGTTCTTC
length: 15; V: TRBV27; J: TRBJ2-5; size: many; D: TRBD1; CDR3: CASSSYRTGEETQYF; DNA: TGTGCCAGCAGTTCCTATAGGACAGGGGAAGAGACCCAGTACTTC
length: 14; V: TRBV3-1; J: TRBJ1-6; size: many; D: .; CDR3: CASSRQVYNSPLHF; DNA: TGTGCCAGCAGCCGCCAGGTCTATAATTCACCCCTCCACTTT
length: 15; V: TRBV20-1; J: TRBJ2-4; size: medium-sized; D: TRBD1; CDR3: CSAGTGALAKNIQYF; DNA: TGCAGTGCTGGGACAGGGGCCTTAGCCAAAAACATTCAGTACTTC
length: 14; V: TRBV13; J: TRBJ1-2; size: many; D: .; CDR3: CASSTSRALWGYTF; DNA: TGTGCCAGCAGCACCTCCCGGGCCTTGTGGGGCTACACCTTC
length: 15; V: TRBV6-1; J: TRBJ2-3; size: many; D: TRBD2; CDR3: CASSEASGGPDTQYF; DNA: TGTGCCAGCAGTGAAGCTAGCGGGGGGCCAGATACGCAGTATTTT
length: 12; V: TRBV24-1; J: TRBJ1-4; size: many; D: .; CDR3: CATCTPSEKLFF; DNA: TGTGCCACTTGTACGCCGTCAGAAAAACTGTTTTTT
length: 14; V: TRBV29-1; J: TRBJ2-3; size: many; D: TRBD2; CDR3: CSTAGREDTDTQYF; DNA: TGCAGTACCGCGGGGCGGGAGGACACAGATACGCAGTATTTT
length: 16; V: TRBV5-6; J: TRBJ2-2; size: medium-sized; D: TRBD2; CDR3: CASSYGGGARAGELFF; DNA: TGTGCCAGCAGCTATGGCGGGGGGGCCCGGGCCGGGGAGCTGTTTTTT
length: 17; V: TRBV7-2; J: TRBJ2-6; size: many; D: TRBD2; CDR3: CASSWTSAGSGANVLTF; DNA: TGTGCCAGCAGCTGGACTAGTGCGGGTTCTGGGGCCAACGTCCTGACTTTC
length: 15; V: TRBV20-1; J: TRBJ2-1; size: few; D: TRBD2; CDR3: CSARGEGEGSGEQFF; DNA: TGCAGTGCTAGGGGGGAAGGGGAGGGCTCAGGTGAGCAGTTCTTC
length: 12; V: TRBV5-5; J: TRBJ2-7; size: many; D: .; CDR3: CASSLLNYEQYF; DNA: TGTGCCAGCAGCTTGCTAAACTACGAGCAGTACTTC
length: 15; V: TRBV2; J: TRBJ2-3; size: many; D: TRBD2; CDR3: CASGGPGGRTDTQYF; DNA: TGTGCCAGCGGTGGCCCGGGGGGTCGCACAGATACGCAGTATTTT
length: 14; V: TRBV3-1; J: TRBJ2-1; size: many; D: TRBD2; CDR3: CASSFGTSGGEQFF; DNA: TGTGCCAGCAGCTTCGGGACTAGCGGGGGAGAGCAGTTCTTC
length: 15; V: TRBV20-1; J: TRBJ2-3; size: many; D: .; CDR3: CSASGTPAGTDTQYF; DNA: TGCAGTGCTAGTGGGACCCCGGCGGGCACAGATACGCAGTATTTT
length: 15; V: TRBV5-1; J: TRBJ2-7; size: medium-sized; D: .; CDR3: CASSLAGAISYEQYF; DNA: TGCGCCAGCAGCTTGGCCGGGGCGATTTCCTACGAGCAGTACTTC
length: 16; V: TRBV20-1; J: TRBJ2-7; size: many; D: .; CDR3: CSAAPSGRVRTYEQYF; DNA: TGCAGTGCAGCCCCCTCCGGACGGGTCCGGACCTACGAGCAGTACTTC
length: 14; V: TRBV12-3/TRBV12-4; J: TRBJ2-2; size: few; D: .; CDR3: CASSLQLTTGELFF; DNA: TGTGCCAGCAGTCTACAGCTGACCACCGGGGAGCTGTTTTTT
length: 14; V: TRBV7-8; J: TRBJ1-1; size: many; D: .; CDR3: CASAPPRTRDKAFF; DNA: TGTGCCAGCGCACCCCCCCGGACCCGGGATAAAGCTTTCTTT
length: 18; V: TRBV6-2/TRBV6-3; J: TRBJ2-2; size: many; D: TRBD1; CDR3: CASSREGQGLGRGGELFF; DNA: TGTGCCAGCAGTCGCGAGGGACAGGGGCTAGGGCGTGGCGGGGAGCTGTTTTTT
length: 18; V: TRBV20-1; J: TRBJ2-5; size: many; D: TRBD2; CDR3: CSARDGPLWAGEGETQYF; DNA: TGCAGTGCTAGAGACGGGCCCCTATGGGCGGGAGAAGGAGAGACCCAGTACTTC
length: 14; V: TRBV12-3/TRBV12-4; J: TRBJ2-4; size: medium-sized; D: .; CDR3: CASSAGQAKNIQYF; DNA: TGCGCCAGCAGCGCGGGACAGGCCAAAAACATTCAGTACTTC
length: 15; V: TRBV11-2; J: TRBJ2-3; size: many; D: .; CDR3: CASSLYRQGGDTQYF; DNA: TGTGCCAGCAGCTTGTATCGGCAGGGGGGAGATACGCAGTATTTT
length: 13; V: TRBV20-1; J: TRBJ2-3; size: many; D: TRBD1; CDR3: CSAPGQGEDTQYF; DNA: TGCAGTGCCCCGGGACAGGGAGAAGATACGCAGTATTTT
length: 19; V: TRBV10-2; J: TRBJ2-3; size: once; D: TRBD2; CDR3: CASRPSVAGGIWDTDTQYF; DNA: TGCGCCAGCAGGCCTTCTGTAGCGGGAGGGATTTGGGACACAGATACGCAGTATTTT
length: 14; V: TRBV20-1; J: TRBJ2-1; size: many; D: TRBD2; CDR3: CSATGLAAYNEQFF; DNA: TGCAGTGCCACGGGACTAGCGGCATACAATGAGCAGTTCTTC
length: 14; V: TRBV9; J: TRBJ1-5; size: many; D: .; CDR3: CASSARAGNQPQHF; DNA: TGTGCCAGCAGCGCGCGAGCGGGGAATCAGCCCCAGCATTTT
length: 15; V: TRBV29-1; J: TRBJ1-1; size: many; D: .; CDR3: CSVASRGGGGTEAFF; DNA: TGCAGCGTTGCTTCGCGAGGCGGGGGGGGCACTGAAGCTTTCTTT
length: 14; V: TRBV5-1; J: TRBJ2-3; size: many; D: .; CDR3: CASSGLAGTDTQYF; DNA: TGCGCCAGCAGCGGCCTAGCTGGGACAGATACGCAGTATTTT
length: 15; V: TRBV10-3; J: TRBJ2-1; size: many; D: TRBD2; CDR3: CAISALAGGNNEQFF; DNA: TGTGCCATCAGTGCACTAGCGGGGGGCAACAATGAGCAGTTCTTC
length: 15; V: TRBV5-1; J: TRBJ2-1; size: many; D: TRBD1; CDR3: CASSLPGQGGNEQFF; DNA: TGCGCCAGCAGCCTGCCGGGACAGGGTGGCAATGAGCAGTTCTTC
length: 14; V: TRBV7-7; J: TRBJ2-5; size: medium-sized; D: .; CDR3: CASSLGDLQETQYF; DNA: TGTGCTAGCAGCTTAGGGGATCTCCAAGAGACCCAGTACTTC
length: 17; V: TRBV12-3/TRBV12-4; J: TRBJ2-3; size: many; D: TRBD2; CDR3: CASRPSVAGGITDTQYF; DNA: TGTGCCAGCAGACCTTCTGTAGCGGGGGGAATCACAGATACGCAGTATTTT
length: 13; V: TRBV20-1; J: TRBJ2-7; size: many; D: .; CDR3: CSATPGRTYEQYF; DNA: TGCAGTGCCACTCCGGGACGGACCTACGAGCAGTACTTC
length: 15; V: TRBV7-2; J: TRBJ2-3; size: medium-sized; D: TRBD2; CDR3: CASSDGTSVSDTQYF; DNA: TGTGCCAGCAGCGATGGGACTAGCGTGTCAGATACGCAGTATTTT
length: 15; V: TRBV2; J: TRBJ2-7; size: .; D: TRBD2; CDR3: CASRTGIAGERRQYF; DNA: TGTGCCAGCAGGACGGGGATAGCGGGTGAGCGAAGGCAGTACTTC